Following are 2 T cell receptor beta chains from one sample sequenced in a study of regulatory T cells in long-lasting Graves disease. Time point reported: newly diagnosed GD, antithyroid drugs for less than 3 months. RNA from PBMCs was the source of the TCR library. The authors built TCR beta libraries using iRepertoire HTBI primers and Arm-PCR of CDR3 regions. MiXCR was run by TCRdb on the multiplex PCR reads, yielding one entry per CDR3 protein. This sample has hundreds of thousands of distinct CDR3 sequences; 15% to 20% occur once, and the top ten carry approximately 25%. The same sample was also studied in work on T cells in Graves' hyperthyroidism and ophthalmopathy.

The material was peripheral blood mononuclear cells (PBMCs), obtained at new diagnosis, from a patient treated with antithyroid drugs. The source is a woman aged 35-65 years with Graves disease.

This clonotype was counted ten times or more. The chain has TRBV12-3 or TRBV12-4 and TRBJ1-2, with 7 bases identical to TRBD1. V lost 3 bases, J lost 4 bases, and 14 bases stayed unmatched. The CDR3 is 17 amino acids. This chain's CDR3 is CASSFKDRRYSFYGYTF. The CDR3 DNA follows: TGTGCCAGCAGTTTTAAGGACAGGAGGTACTCCTTCTATGGCTACACCTTC.

The genes are TRBV5-1 and TRBJ2-5, with a weak D call TRBD1 (6 bases). The CDR3 is 14 amino acids. CDR1 and CDR2 (germline): SGHRS, YFSETQ. The V end was cut by 2 bases, the J end by 1 base, with 9 bases between. The CDR3 region has the DNA TGCGCCAGCAGCTTTGGGACAAGCCAAGAGACCCAGTACTTC. Its translation is CASSFGTSQETQYF. The complete variable domain, with remaining parts taken from reference TRBV5-1 and TRBJ2-5, reads KAGVTQTPRYLIKTRGQQVTLSCSPISGHRSVSWYQQTPGQGLQFLFEYFSETQRNKGNFPGRFSGRQFSNSRSEMNVSTLELGDSALYLCASSFGTSQETQYFGPGTRLLVL.